This TCR beta chain comes out of a study of neurological immune-mediated disorders. Study results and limitations: No expanded-clone CDR3 amino acid sequence recurred across subjects, suggesting private TCR-beta repertoires.

With 3 bases removed from V and 2 bases from J, the gap between germline ends came to 10 bases. Per the germline V gene, CDR1 is ENHRY and CDR2 is SYGVKD. The CDR3 contains 14 residues. The cDNA came from 5'RACE with 10-nucleotide random UMIs. Over 200 million TCR-beta sequences (from 15-18 subjects) were yielded by each sequencing run. TCRdb reanalysed the 5' RACE reads using MiXCR and keeps one entry per CDR3 protein. The sample contains approximately 28,000 distinct CDR3 sequences, roughly a sixth of which appear only once. Time point defined: technical triplicate 3. The cell input for sorted libraries was 1 million, and those cells were CD4+ or CD8+ T cells. This clonotype was counted ten times or more. Antigen: not known.

Input material: CD4+ T cells from blood. The clonotype comes from a female donor with HTLV-1-associated myelopathy (HAM/TSP). J is TRBJ1-1 and V is TRBV10-3; D is undetermined. For the CDR3, the DNA is TGTGCCATCAGTGATGACACACCTAACACTGAAGCTTTCTTT. This encodes CAISDDTPNTEAFF.